This T cell receptor (beta chain) was identified in a study of circulating and synovial CD4+ cells in juvenile arthritis. The table came from immunoSEQ multiplex PCR; TCRdb's copy has only in-frame clones and leaves some out. The sample records 30,000 to 40,000 clones, 90% to 95% being singletons. This CDR3 comprises 16 residues. V was shortened by 3 bases and J by 4 bases, with 19 bases between the two germline ends. From germline, CDR1 is GTSNPN and CDR2 SVGIG (reference sequence). The sample consisted of CD4+ T cells from blood. The chain employs TRBV30 and TRBJ1-3; tentatively, D is TRBD1 (5 bases). The source is a human donor with juvenile idiopathic arthritis. CDR3 sequence (DNA): TGTGCCTGGAGAGACAAAGGGGCTCCAGGGGGAAACACCATATATTTT. As protein: CAWRDKGAPGGNTIYF.